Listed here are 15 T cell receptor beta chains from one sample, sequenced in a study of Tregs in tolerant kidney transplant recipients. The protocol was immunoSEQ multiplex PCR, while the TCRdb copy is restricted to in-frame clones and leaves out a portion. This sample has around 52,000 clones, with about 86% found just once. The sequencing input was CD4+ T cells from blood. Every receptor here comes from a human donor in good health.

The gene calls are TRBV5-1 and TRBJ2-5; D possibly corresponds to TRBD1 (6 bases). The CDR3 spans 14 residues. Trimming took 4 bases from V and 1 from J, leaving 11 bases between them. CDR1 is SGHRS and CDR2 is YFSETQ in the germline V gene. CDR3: CASSTGTLQETQYF. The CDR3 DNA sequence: TGCGCCAGCAGCACCGGGACACTCCAAGAGACCCAGTACTTC.

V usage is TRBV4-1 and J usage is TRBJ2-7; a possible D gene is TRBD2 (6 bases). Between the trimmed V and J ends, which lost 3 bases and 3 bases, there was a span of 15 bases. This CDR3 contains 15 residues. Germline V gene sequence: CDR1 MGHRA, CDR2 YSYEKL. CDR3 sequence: CASSQGAAGGYEQYF. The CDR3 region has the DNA TGCGCCAGCAGCCAGGGCGCCGCCGGGGGCTACGAGCAGTACTTC.

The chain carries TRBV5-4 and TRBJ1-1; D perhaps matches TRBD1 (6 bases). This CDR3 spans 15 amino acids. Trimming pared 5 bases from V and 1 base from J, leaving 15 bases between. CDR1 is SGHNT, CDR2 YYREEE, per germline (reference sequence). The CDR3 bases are TGTGCCAGCAGTTCCTCATTACAGGGGAACACTGAAGCTTTCTTT. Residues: CASSSSLQGNTEAFF. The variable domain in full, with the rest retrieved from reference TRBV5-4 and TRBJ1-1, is ETGVTQSPTHLIKTRGQQVTLRCSSQSGHNTVSWYQQALGQGPQFIFQYYREEENGRGNFPPRFSGLQFPNYSSELNVNALELDDSALYLCASSSSLQGNTEAFFGQGTRLTVV.

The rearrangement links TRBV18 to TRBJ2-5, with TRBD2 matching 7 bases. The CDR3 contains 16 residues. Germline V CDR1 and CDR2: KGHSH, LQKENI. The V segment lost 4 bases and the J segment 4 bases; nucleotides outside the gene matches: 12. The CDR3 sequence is CASSRSQGLVRETQYF. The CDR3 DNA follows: TGTGCCAGCTCACGATCTCAAGGACTAGTGCGAGAGACCCAGTACTTC.

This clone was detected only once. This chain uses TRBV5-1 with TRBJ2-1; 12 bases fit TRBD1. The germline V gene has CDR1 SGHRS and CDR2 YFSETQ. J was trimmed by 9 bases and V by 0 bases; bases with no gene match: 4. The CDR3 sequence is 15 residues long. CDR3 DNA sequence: TGCGCCAGCAGCTTGGCGGGACAGGGGGCGACTGAGCAGTTCTTC. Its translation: CASSLAGQGATEQFF.

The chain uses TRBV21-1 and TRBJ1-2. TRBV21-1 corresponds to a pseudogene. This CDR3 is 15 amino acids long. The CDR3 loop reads CASSKSGAVNYGYTF. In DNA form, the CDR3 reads TGTGCCAGCAGCAAGTCGGGGGCGGTGAACTATGGCTACACCTTC.

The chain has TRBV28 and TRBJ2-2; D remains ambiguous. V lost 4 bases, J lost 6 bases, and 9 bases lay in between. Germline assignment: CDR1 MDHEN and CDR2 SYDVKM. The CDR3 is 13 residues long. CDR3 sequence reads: CASSYIKSGELFF. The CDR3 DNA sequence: TGTGCCAGCAGTTACATCAAGTCCGGGGAGCTGTTTTTT.

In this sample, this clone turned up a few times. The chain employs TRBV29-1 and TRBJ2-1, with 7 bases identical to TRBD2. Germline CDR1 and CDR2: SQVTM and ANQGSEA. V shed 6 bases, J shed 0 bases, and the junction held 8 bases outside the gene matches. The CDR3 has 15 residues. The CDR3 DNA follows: TGCAGCGTCAGCGGGAAACGGGACTCCTACAATGAGCAGTTCTTC. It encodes CSVSGKRDSYNEQFF.

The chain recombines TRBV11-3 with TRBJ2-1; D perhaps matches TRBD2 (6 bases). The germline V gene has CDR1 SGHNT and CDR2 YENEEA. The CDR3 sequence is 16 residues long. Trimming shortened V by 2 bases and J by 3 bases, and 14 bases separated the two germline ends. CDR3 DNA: TGTGCCAGCAGCTTAACTGGCGGGACCCACTACAATGAGCAGTTCTTC. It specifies CASSLTGGTHYNEQFF.

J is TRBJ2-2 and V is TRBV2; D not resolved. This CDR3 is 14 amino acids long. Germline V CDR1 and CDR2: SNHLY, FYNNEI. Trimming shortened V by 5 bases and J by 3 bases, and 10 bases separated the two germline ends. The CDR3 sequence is CASSPERDTGELFF. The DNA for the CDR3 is TGTGCCAGCAGTCCCGAGAGAGACACCGGGGAGCTGTTTTTT.

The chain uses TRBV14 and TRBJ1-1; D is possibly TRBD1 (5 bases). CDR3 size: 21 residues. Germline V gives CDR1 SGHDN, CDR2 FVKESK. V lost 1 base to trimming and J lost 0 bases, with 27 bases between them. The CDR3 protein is CASSQGGKGPFVPPMNTEAFF. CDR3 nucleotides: TGTGCCAGCAGCCAAGGTGGGAAGGGGCCCTTCGTCCCCCCTATGAACACTGAAGCTTTCTTT.

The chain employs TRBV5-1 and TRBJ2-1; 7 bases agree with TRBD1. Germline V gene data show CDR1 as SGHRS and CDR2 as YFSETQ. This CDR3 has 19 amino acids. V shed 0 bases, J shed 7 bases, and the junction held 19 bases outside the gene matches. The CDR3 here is CASSLAFDLVQGSPNEQFF. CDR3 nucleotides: TGCGCCAGCAGCTTGGCCTTTGATTTAGTACAGGGGTCTCCAAATGAGCAGTTCTTC.

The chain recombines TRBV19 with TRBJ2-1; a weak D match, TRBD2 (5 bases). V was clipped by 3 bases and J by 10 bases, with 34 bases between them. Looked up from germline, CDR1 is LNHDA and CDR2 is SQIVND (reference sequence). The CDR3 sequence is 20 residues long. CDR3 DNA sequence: TGTGCCAGTAGTATGGAGGCGGCTTGGGCTAATCGCCAATTACGCCGCGAGCAGTTCTTC. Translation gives CASSMEAAWANRQLRREQFF.

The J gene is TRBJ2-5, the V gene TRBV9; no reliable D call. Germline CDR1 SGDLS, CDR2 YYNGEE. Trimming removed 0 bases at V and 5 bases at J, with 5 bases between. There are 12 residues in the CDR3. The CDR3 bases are TGTGCCAGCAGCGTAGCAGAGGAGACCCAGTACTTC. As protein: CASSVAEETQYF. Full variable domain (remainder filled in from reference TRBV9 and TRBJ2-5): DSGVTQTPKHLITATGQRVTLRCSPRSGDLSVYWYQQSLDQGLQFLIQYYNGEERAKGNILERFSAQQFPDLHSELNLSSLELGDSALYFCASSVAEETQYFGPGTRLLVL.

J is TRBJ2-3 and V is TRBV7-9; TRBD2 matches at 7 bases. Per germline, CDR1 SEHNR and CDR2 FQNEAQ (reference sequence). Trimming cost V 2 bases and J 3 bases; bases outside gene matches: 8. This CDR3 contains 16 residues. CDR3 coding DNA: TGTGCCAGCAGCTTATATCCCGCCGGGGGGACAGATACGCAGTATTTT. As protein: CASSLYPAGGTDTQYF.